The following is a T cell receptor beta chain sequence with its context. The specificity of this receptor is unknown. There are no base qualities to consult, and no much larger clone falls within one base. The CDR3, from cysteine to phenylalanine, totals 18 residues. The entry retains the CDR3 DNA only, 54 bases that are in frame from base 1. Based on the germline V gene, the CDR1 and CDR2 sequences are SNHLY and FYNNEI. The germline ends are 22 bases apart after V is trimmed by 7 bases and J by 0 bases. The donors belonged to the validation cohort of approximately 130 subjects, which was separate from the approximately 700-subject first cohort. This sample was included in a study of cytomegalovirus exposure and HLA in healthy donors (dated by TCRdb to about 2017). Looking at the study overall: A later analysis indicated that the roughly 130 validation repertoires were generated on the platform also employed for the 720 or so repertoires of the first cohort. The aim of the study was to test whether cataloging public T cell receptors could identify signatures of past pathogen exposure. Besides the first cohort of approximately 710 subjects, a separate validation cohort made up of some 110 different subjects was used. The study combined high-throughput TCR immunosequencing, statistical association of individual TCRs with disease status, and machine learning to predict cytomegalovirus infection status.

Libraries were constructed by the immunoSEQ multiplex PCR assay. Turning to the authors' computational methods: A statistical classification framework was built for diagnosing cytomegalovirus status from the catalog of TCR beta chain sequences. TCRdb retrieved this table from immuneACCESS and kept in-frame rearrangements only. Not all clones are present; in checked studies, unresolved V genes account for under half, and no reason is known for the remainder. V, J and clone size are taken as reported in that table, and D and trimming were inferred from the DNA itself. Counted in this sample were approximately 150,000 clones; approximately 90% of them appeared once. The ten largest clonotypes hold roughly 4.8% of the sample. Beyond this particular receptor, the publication reports: Most TCR sequences were observed very rarely across donors, whereas some public TCRs were present in many individuals. The authors suggested that the approach could potentially be generalized to other disease states and immunological phenotypes. Subsequent analysis determined that TCRs grouped into clusters in the first cohort also showed a tendency toward co-occurrence across the 90 to 150 validation repertoires, and 90% to 95% of cluster scores exceeded 0. All 120 or so repertoires were used to score co-occurrence in the validation cohort in a later analysis, because that analysis had no HLA typing for the cohort. In the study, approximately 150 TCR beta chains were listed as associated with cytomegalovirus. In vitro tests confirmed that a few of the cytomegalovirus-associated TCR beta chains recognize cytomegalovirus antigens. The classifier was reported to diagnose cytomegalovirus status with high specificity and sensitivity in both the original cohort and the validation cohort.

The clonotype comes from a man younger than 30 in good health and CMV-seropositive. The sequenced material came from PBMCs. Rearrangement joined TRBV2 to TRBJ2-1, and the D gene may be TRBD2, 6 bases matching. The CDR3 is CASTDRLARRSSYNEQFF. The DNA is as follows: TGTGCCAGCACCGATAGGCTAGCGCGCCGAAGCTCCTACAATGAGCAGTTCTTC.